The source of this T cell receptor (beta chain) is a study of T cell responses to AZD1222 COVID-19 vaccine. Study-level background: Researchers grouped second doses given at about 4 or about 12 weeks into one pool. Findings of the study overall: Baseline serostatus was positive in only five to seven AZD1222 recipients. Sampling that yielded the repertoires occurred only after the peak T cell response. Clonal diversity was possibly underestimated; the donors were predominantly white British and more often female.

Germline CDR1 KGHSH, CDR2 LQKENI. Losses at the gene ends were 5 bases for V and 6 bases for J; bases not matched to a gene: 10. The CDR3 sequence is 15 residues long. In the case of this clone: As yet, its antigen is unknown.

Assay: immunoSEQ multiplex PCR; the TCRdb copy retains only in-frame clones and omits some. The sample records under 85,000 clones, about 88% being singletons. The clonotype comes from an adult in good health. The chain is built from TRBV18 and TRBJ2-3, with 8 positions matching TRBD2. The material sequenced was peripheral blood, taken on day 0 of AZD1222 vaccination. CDR3 sequence reads: CASSGTAGGYDTQYF. The CDR3 DNA reads TGTGCCAGCTCAGGAACGGCGGGAGGATATGATACGCAGTATTTT.